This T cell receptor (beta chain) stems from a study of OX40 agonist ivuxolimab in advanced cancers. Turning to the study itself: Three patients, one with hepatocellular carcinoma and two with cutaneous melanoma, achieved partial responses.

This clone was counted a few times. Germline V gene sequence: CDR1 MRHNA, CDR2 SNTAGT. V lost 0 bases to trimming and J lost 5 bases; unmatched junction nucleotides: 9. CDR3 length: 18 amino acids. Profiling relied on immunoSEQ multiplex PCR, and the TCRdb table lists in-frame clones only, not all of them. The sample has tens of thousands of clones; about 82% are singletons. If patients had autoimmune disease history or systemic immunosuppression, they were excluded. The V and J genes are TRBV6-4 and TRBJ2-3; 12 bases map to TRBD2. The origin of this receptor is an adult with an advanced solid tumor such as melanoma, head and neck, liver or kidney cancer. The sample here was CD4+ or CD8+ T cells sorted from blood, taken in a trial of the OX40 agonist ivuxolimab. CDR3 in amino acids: CASSDSPLAGGPGDTQYF. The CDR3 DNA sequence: TGTGCCAGCAGTGACTCCCCCCTAGCGGGGGGGCCAGGAGATACGCAGTATTTT.